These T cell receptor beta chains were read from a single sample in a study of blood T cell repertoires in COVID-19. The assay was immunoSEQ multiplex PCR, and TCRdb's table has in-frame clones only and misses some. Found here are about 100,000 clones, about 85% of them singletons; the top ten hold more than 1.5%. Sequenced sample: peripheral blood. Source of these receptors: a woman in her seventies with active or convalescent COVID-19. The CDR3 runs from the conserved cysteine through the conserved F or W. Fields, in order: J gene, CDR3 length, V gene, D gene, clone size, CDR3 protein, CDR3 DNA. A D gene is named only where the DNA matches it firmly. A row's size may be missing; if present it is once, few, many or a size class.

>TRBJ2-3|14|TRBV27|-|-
CATKPASATDTQYF
TGTGCCACAAAACCAGCGTCAGCCACAGATACGCAGTATTTT
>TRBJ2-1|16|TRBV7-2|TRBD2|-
CASSLAGSGSYNEQFF
TGTGCCAGCAGCTTAGCAGGTAGCGGGTCCTACAATGAGCAGTTCTTC
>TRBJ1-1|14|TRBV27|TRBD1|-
CASSFRDRGTEAFF
TGTGCCAGCAGTTTCCGGGACAGGGGGACTGAAGCTTTCTTT
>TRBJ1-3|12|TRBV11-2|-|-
CASSDSRNTIYF
TGTGCCAGCAGCGACTCTAGAAACACCATATATTTT
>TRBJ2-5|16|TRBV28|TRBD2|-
CASSLYGGGQKETQYF
TGTGCCAGCAGTTTATACGGGGGAGGGCAAAAAGAGACCCAGTACTTC
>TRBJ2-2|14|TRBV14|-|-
CASSHRAGTGELFF
TGTGCCAGCAGCCACCGAGCTGGCACCGGGGAGCTGTTTTTT
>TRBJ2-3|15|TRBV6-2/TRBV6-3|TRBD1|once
CASSSTGPGYDTQYF
TGTGCCAGCAGCTCGACAGGGCCTGGGTATGATACGCAGTATTTT
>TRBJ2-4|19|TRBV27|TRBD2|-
CASSLGLGSGAGAKNIQYF
TGTGCCAGCAGTTTAGGCCTCGGGAGCGGGGCAGGAGCCAAAAACATTCAGTACTTC
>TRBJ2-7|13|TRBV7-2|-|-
CASSPRPGGEQYF
TGTGCCAGCAGCCCCCGACCCGGCGGGGAGCAGTACTTC
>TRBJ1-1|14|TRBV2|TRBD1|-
CASTLQGGRTEAFF
TGTGCCAGCACCCTACAGGGGGGGAGGACTGAAGCTTTCTTT
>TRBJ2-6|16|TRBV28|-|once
CASSFLRVAGANVLTF
TGTGCCAGCAGTTTTTTACGGGTGGCTGGGGCCAACGTCCTGACTTTC
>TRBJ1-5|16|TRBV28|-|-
CASSLGQGMSNQPQHF
TGTGCCAGCAGTTTAGGTCAGGGGATGAGCAATCAGCCCCAGCATTTT
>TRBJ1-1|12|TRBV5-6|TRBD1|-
CASRGPGQTMIF
TGTGCCAGCAGGGGCCCGGGACAGACGATGATCTTT
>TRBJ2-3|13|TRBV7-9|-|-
CASRGTGTDTQYF
TGTGCCAGCAGGGGCACAGGCACAGATACGCAGTATTTT
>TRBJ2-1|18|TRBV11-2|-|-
CASSLVRGRGTPYNEQFF
TGTGCCAGCAGCTTAGTACGTGGGCGGGGAACCCCGTACAATGAGCAGTTCTTC
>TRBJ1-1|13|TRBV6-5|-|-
CASRPPGTGGAFF
TGTGCCAGCAGACCCCCCGGGACTGGCGGGGCTTTCTTT
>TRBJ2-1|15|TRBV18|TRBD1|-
CASSPGQGALNEQFF
TGTGCCAGCTCTCCGGGACAGGGGGCGTTGAATGAGCAGTTCTTC
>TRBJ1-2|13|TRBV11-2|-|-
CASSTALNYGYTF
TGTGCCAGCAGCACAGCTCTTAACTATGGCTACACCTTC
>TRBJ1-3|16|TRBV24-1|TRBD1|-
CATSREGQGHENTIYF
TGTGCCACCAGTCGGGAAGGACAGGGGCATGAAAACACCATATATTTT
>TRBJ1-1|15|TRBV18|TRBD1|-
CASSRTGGANTEAFF
TGTGCCAGCTCACGAACAGGGGGGGCGAACACTGAAGCTTTCTTT
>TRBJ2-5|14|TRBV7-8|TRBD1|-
CASSTGTGKETQYF
TGTGCCAGCAGCACTGGGACAGGAAAAGAGACCCAGTACTTC
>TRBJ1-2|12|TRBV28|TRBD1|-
CASSRDRGIYTF
TGTGCCAGCAGCCGGGACAGGGGGATATACACCTTC
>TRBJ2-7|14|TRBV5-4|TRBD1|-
CASSRPYTGGEQYF
TGTGCCAGCAGCAGACCTTACACAGGGGGAGAGCAGTACTTC
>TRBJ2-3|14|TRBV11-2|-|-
CASSFNRVGDTQYF
TGTGCCAGCAGCTTCAACAGAGTAGGAGATACGCAGTATTTT
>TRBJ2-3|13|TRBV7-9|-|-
CASSLYSTDTQYF
TGTGCCAGCAGCCTGTATAGCACAGATACGCAGTATTTT
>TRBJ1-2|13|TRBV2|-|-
CASSLSGFYGYTF
TGTGCCAGCAGTCTCTCGGGGTTCTATGGCTACACCTTC
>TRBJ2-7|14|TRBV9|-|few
CASSVGTSTYEQYF
TGTGCCAGCAGCGTAGGAACTAGCACCTACGAGCAGTACTTC
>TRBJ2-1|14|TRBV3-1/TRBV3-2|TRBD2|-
CASSPSGGGNEQFF
TGTGCCAGCAGCCCTAGCGGGGGAGGAAATGAGCAGTTCTTC
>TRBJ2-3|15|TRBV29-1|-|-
CSVDGASDSVDTQYF
TGCAGCGTTGATGGGGCTAGCGACAGTGTGGATACGCAGTATTTT
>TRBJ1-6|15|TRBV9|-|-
CASSVTQGWDSPLHF
TGTGCCAGCAGCGTTACTCAGGGGTGGGATTCACCCCTCCACTTT
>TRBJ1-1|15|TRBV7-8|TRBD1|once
CASSLEDRVNTEAFF
TGTGCCAGCAGCTTAGAGGACAGGGTGAACACTGAAGCTTTCTTT
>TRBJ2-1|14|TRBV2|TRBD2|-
CASSTSGVVNEQFF
TGTGCCAGCTCGACTAGCGGGGTGGTTAATGAGCAGTTCTTC
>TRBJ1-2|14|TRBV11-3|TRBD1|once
CASSRDSPNYGYTF
TGTGCCAGCAGCCGGGACAGCCCTAACTATGGCTACACCTTC
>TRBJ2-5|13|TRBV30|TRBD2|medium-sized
CAWSVSGEGTQYF
TGTGCCTGGAGTGTATCCGGGGAGGGGACCCAGTACTTC
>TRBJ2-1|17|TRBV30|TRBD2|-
CAWSGGSGGGAYNEQFF
TGTGCCTGGAGTGGCGGTAGCGGGGGGGGAGCCTACAATGAGCAGTTCTTC
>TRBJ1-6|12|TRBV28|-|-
CASSGGLRTLHF
TGTGCCAGCAGTGGCGGACTTAGAACCCTCCACTTT
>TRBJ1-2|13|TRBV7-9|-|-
CASSSGQYYGYTF
TGTGCCAGCAGCTCCGGACAGTACTATGGCTACACCTTC
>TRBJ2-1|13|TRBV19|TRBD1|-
CASSGNRGTEQFF
TGTGCCAGTAGTGGCAACAGGGGTACGGAGCAGTTCTTC
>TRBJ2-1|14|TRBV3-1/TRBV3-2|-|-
CASSQLGSYNEQFF
TGTGCCAGCAGCCAACTAGGTTCCTACAATGAGCAGTTCTTC
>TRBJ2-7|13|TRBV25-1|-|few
CASSESGVNEQYF
TGTGCCAGCAGTGAATCAGGGGTCAACGAGCAGTACTTC
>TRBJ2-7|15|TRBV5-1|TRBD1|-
CASSSTAGTGGEQYF
TGCGCCAGCAGCTCGACTGCCGGGACAGGGGGCGAGCAGTACTTC
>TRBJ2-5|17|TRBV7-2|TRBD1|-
CASSLIPTGVLGETQYF
TGTGCCAGCAGCTTAATCCCGACAGGGGTTCTTGGAGAGACCCAGTACTTC
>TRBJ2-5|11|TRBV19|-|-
CASSIRETQYF
TGTGCCAGTAGTATTAGAGAGACCCAGTACTTC
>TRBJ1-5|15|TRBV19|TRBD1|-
CASSTPGQGFQPQHF
TGTGCCAGTAGTACCCCGGGACAGGGGTTTCAGCCCCAGCATTTT
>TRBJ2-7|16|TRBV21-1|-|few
CASSKKGRGHEVPSGF
TGTGCCAGCAGCAAAAAGGGAAGGGGTCACGAAGTGCCTAGTGGCTTC
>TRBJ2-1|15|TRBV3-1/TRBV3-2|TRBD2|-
CASSHSGGGYNEQFF
TGTGCCAGCAGCCATTCTGGCGGGGGGTACAATGAGCAGTTCTTC
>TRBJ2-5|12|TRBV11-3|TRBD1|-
CASNRGEETQYF
TGTGCCAGCAACAGGGGGGAAGAGACCCAGTACTTC
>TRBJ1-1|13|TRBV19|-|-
CASSTTVNTEAFF
TGTGCCAGTAGTACCACGGTCAACACTGAAGCTTTCTTT
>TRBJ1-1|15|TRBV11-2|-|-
CASSLVRQGEVEAFF
TGTGCCAGCAGCTTAGTCAGGCAGGGTGAGGTTGAAGCTTTCTTT
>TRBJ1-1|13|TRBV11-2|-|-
CASSADRNTEAFF
TGTGCCAGCAGCGCCGACAGGAACACTGAAGCTTTCTTT
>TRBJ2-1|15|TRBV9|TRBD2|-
CASSRYAGGENEQFF
TGTGCCAGCAGCCGATACGCGGGGGGTGAAAATGAGCAGTTCTTC